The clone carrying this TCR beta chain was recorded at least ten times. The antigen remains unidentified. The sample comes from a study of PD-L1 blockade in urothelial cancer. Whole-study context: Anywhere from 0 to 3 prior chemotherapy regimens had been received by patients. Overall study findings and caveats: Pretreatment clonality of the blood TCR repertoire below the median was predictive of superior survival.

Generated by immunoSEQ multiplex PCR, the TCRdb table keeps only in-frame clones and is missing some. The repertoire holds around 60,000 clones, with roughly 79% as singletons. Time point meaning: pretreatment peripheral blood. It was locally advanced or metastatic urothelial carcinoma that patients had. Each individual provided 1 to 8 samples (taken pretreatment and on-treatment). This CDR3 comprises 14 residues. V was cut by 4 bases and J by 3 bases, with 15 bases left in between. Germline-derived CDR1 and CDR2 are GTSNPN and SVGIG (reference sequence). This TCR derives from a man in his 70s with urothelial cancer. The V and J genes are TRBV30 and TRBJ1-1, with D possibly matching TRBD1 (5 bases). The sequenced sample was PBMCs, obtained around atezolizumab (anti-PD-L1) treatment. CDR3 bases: TGTGCCTGGACCCGGGGGTTTCGGCACACTGAAGCTTTCTTT. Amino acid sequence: CAWTRGFRHTEAFF.